The entry below gives a single T cell receptor (beta chain) sequence along with its context. What it recognizes is unknown. As every portion of the isolated RNA was reverse transcribed, the sequencing read expressed TCRB transcripts. Sequenced by immunoSEQ multiplex PCR; TCRdb stores in-frame clones only, minus some. This table has 600,000 to 700,000 clones, 13% appearing once. Germline V CDR1 and CDR2: MDHEN, SYDVKM. This CDR3 has 15 residues. The junction had 7 bases not matched to a gene; V was cut back by 5 bases and J by 2 bases. This entry belongs to a study of beta chain features in type 1 diabetes. General study results and limits: TCRB CDR3s were moderately but significantly shorter in Type 1 diabetes patients in all four CD4+ subsets.

The chain couples TRBV28 to TRBJ2-3, with 7 bases lining up with TRBD2. The sample consisted of naive CD4+ T cells from blood. The TCR comes from a man aged 18 to 35 with type 1 diabetes. The CDR3 spells CASSLSGDLTDTQYF. As DNA, the CDR3 is TGTGCCAGCAGTCTGAGCGGGGACCTCACAGATACGCAGTATTTT.